Below, 6 T cell receptor beta chains from the same sample are listed, as sequenced in a study of T cells in Graves' hyperthyroidism and ophthalmopathy. Using RNA transcripts as the source, TCR beta CDR3 regions were amplified. The HTBI primer set drove a first-round RT-PCR of the TCR CDR3. TCRdb reprocessed the multiplex PCR reads with MiXCR, giving one entry per CDR3 protein. The sample contains a few hundred thousand distinct CDR3 sequences, 35% to 55% of which appear only once. The specimen sequenced was peripheral blood or thyroid tissue (not recorded which). The receptors derive from a woman aged 18-29 years with Graves' hyperthyroidism.

The chain couples TRBV11-2 to TRBJ2-7; TRBD2 aligns across 12 bases. CDR1 and CDR2 (germline): SGHAT, FQNNGV. CDR3 length: 16 amino acids. Germline trimming cut 5 bases from V and 4 bases from J; bases unmatched to any gene: 9. CDR3 amino acids: CASSLTSGSPGYEQYF. In DNA form, the CDR3 reads TGTGCCAGCAGCCTGACTAGCGGGAGTCCAGGGTACGAGCAGTACTTC.

This clonotype occurred once. The CDR3 reads CSLDRGYNSPLHF. The CDR3 bases are TGCAGCTTAGATCGTGGCTATAATTCACCCCTCCACTTT. The V gene is TRBV29-1, the J gene TRBJ1-6; no firm D call. Per the germline V gene, CDR1 is SQVTM and CDR2 is ANQGSEA. This CDR3 contains 13 residues. V lost 8 bases to trimming and J lost 3 bases, with 11 bases between them.

Concerning this clonotype: The CDR3 does not end in the conserved phenylalanine or tryptophan, so this is likely a read error. The chain couples TRBV5-4 to TRBJ2-7; D call uncertain. Deletions cut 5 bases from V and 6 bases from J, with 15 bases between. Germline CDR1 is SGHNT and CDR2 is YYREEE (reference sequence). The CDR3 has 13 amino acids. CDR3: CASSVSPPTEQYL. CDR3 in DNA: TGTGCCAGCAGTGTGAGCCCTCCCACCGAGCAGTACCTC.

The CDR3 loop reads CASSTEGHGSYEQYF. The CDR3 bases are TGTGCCAGTAGCACCGAGGGTCACGGCTCCTACGAGCAGTACTTC. V usage is TRBV19 and J usage is TRBJ2-7, with D maybe TRBD2 (5 bases). Trimming stripped 6 bases from V and 0 bases from J, with 15 bases between. This CDR3 is 15 amino acids long. CDR1 is LNHDA and CDR2 is SQIVND in the germline V gene (reference sequence).

This sequence joins TRBV5-1 and TRBJ1-4, with D maybe TRBD1 (5 bases). Trimming stripped 1 base from V and 5 bases from J, with 12 bases between. The CDR3 loop spans 15 amino acids. Germline assignment: CDR1 SGHRS and CDR2 YFSETQ. The CDR3 here is CASSLRKGSNEKLFF. CDR3 nucleotide sequence: TGCGCCAGCAGCTTGAGGAAGGGGTCGAATGAAAAACTGTTTTTT. Drawing the rest from reference TRBV5-1 and TRBJ1-4, the complete variable domain is KAGVTQTPRYLIKTRGQQVTLSCSPISGHRSVSWYQQTPGQGLQFLFEYFSETQRNKGNFPGRFSGRQFSNSRSEMNVSTLELGDSALYLCASSLRKGSNEKLFFGSGTQLSVL.

The chain combines TRBV25-1 with TRBJ1-1, with 10 bases that match TRBD1. Germline CDR1 is MGHDK and CDR2 is SYGVNS. The CDR3 is 13 residues long. In DNA form, the CDR3 reads TGTGCAAGACAGGGGGCCAGGTACACTGAAGCTTTCTTT. As protein: CARQGARYTEAFF.